This TCR beta chain was captured by sequencing in a study of blood T cells in healthy people across ages. Study results and caveats: Researchers report that TCR beta diversity correlated strongly with naive T cell percentage. A roughly linear age-dependent decrease characterized TCR beta diversity per million T cells.

This clonotype was seen a few times. What it binds is not known. Germline loops: CDR1 MNHEY, CDR2 SVGAGI. V was pared by 6 bases and J by 0 bases, with 9 bases between. The length of the CDR3 is 15 residues. A second about 7 to 11 cycle PCR used barcoded and J-beta primers. TCRdb re-derived calls from the 5' RACE reads in MiXCR, one entry per CDR3 protein. The sample shows 1.8 million or so distinct CDR3 sequences, around 42% of them seen only once. The TCR comes from a human donor in good health. The V gene is TRBV6-5, the J gene TRBJ1-6; D is undetermined. Material for sequencing was blood. DNA of the CDR3: TGTGCCAGCAGGACCGTCGCCTCCTATAATTCACCCCTCCACTTT. It translates to CASRTVASYNSPLHF.